This T cell receptor beta chain was sequenced in a study of T cell changes during pregnancy in multiple sclerosis. Measured with immunoSEQ multiplex PCR; TCRdb has only the in-frame clones, and not every one. This table holds about 40,000 clones, around 90% found once. Germline-derived CDR1 and CDR2 are MNHNS and SASEGT. The CDR3 has 15 amino acids. Losses at the gene ends were 5 bases for V and 4 bases for J; bases not matched to a gene: 6. This sample comprised peripheral blood, obtained in the first trimester of pregnancy. The sequence was collected from a female donor in good health, enrolled as a control in a pregnancy study. This chain connects TRBV6-1 to TRBJ1-4; 8 nucleotides line up with TRBD1. The CDR3 coding sequence is TGTGCCAGCAGTAACGGACAGGGCCATAATGAAAAACTGTTTTTT. Its protein is CASSNGQGHNEKLFF.